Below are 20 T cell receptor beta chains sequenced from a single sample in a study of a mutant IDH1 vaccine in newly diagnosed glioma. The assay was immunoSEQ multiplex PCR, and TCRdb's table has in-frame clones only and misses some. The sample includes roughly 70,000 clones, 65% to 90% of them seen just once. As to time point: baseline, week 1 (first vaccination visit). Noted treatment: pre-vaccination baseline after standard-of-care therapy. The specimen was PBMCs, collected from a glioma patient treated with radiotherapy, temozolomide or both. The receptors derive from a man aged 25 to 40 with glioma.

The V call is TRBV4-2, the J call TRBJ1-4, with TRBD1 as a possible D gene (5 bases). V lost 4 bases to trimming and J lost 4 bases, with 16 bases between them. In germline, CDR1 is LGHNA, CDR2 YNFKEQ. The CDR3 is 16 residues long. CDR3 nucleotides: TGTGCCAGCAGCCCTTTAGCCGGGACGCATAATGAAAAACTGTTTTTT. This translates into CASSPLAGTHNEKLFF.

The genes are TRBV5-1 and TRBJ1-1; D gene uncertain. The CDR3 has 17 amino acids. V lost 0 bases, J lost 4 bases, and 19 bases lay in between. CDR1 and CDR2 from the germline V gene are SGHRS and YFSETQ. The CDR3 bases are TGCGCCAGCAGCTTGGGTAGGAGTTTCGCGTCGACCACTGAAGCTTTCTTT. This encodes CASSLGRSFASTTEAFF.

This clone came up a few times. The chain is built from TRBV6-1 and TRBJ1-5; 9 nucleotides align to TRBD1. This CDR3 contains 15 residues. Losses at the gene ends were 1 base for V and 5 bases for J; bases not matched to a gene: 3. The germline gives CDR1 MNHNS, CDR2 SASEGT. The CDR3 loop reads CASSEGDRAYQPQHF. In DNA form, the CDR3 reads TGTGCCAGCAGTGAAGGGGACAGGGCCTATCAGCCCCAGCATTTT.

The CDR3 protein is CASRSPGTGKTEAFF. CDR3 in DNA: TGTGCCAGTCGGTCCCCTGGGACGGGGAAGACTGAAGCTTTCTTT. The chain uses TRBV28 and TRBJ1-1, with D tentatively TRBD1 (5 bases). Germline V gene sequence: CDR1 MDHEN, CDR2 SYDVKM. V was clipped by 9 bases and J by 5 bases, with 22 bases between them. CDR3 length equals 15 residues.

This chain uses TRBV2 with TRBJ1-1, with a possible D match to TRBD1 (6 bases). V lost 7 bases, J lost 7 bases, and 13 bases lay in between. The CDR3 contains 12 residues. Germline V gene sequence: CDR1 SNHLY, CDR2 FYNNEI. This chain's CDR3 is CASTATGVEAFF. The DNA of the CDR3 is TGTGCCAGCACTGCGACAGGAGTTGAAGCTTTCTTT.

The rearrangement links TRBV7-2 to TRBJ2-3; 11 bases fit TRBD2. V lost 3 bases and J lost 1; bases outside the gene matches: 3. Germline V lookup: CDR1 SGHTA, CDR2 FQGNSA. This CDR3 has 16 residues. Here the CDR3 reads CASSFRLAGRTDTQYF. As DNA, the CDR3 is TGTGCCAGCAGCTTTCGACTAGCGGGGCGCACAGATACGCAGTATTTT. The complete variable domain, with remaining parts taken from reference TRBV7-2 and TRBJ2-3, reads GAGVSQSPSNKVTEKGKDVELRCDPISGHTALYWYRQSLGQGLEFLIYFQGNSAPDKSGLPSDRFSAERTGGSVSTLTIQRTQQEDSAVYLCASSFRLAGRTDTQYFGPGTRLTVL.

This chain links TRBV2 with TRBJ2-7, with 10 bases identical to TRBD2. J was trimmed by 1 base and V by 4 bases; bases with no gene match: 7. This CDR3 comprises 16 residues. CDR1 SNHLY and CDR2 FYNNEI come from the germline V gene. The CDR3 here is CASSGASGGGSYEQYF. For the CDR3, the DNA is TGTGCCAGCAGTGGGGCTAGCGGGGGTGGTTCCTACGAGCAGTACTTC.

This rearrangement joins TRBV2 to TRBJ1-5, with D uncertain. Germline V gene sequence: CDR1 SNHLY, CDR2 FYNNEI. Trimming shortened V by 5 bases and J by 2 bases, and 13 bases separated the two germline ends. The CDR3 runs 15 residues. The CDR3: CASSLTHRGNQPQHF. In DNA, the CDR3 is TGTGCCAGCAGTCTGACCCATCGGGGCAATCAGCCCCAGCATTTT.

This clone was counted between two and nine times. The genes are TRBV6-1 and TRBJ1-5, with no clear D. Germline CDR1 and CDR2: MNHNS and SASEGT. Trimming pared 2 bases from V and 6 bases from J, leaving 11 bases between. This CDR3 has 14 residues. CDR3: CASSELGRGQPQHF. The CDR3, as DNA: TGTGCCAGCAGTGAATTGGGGAGAGGTCAGCCCCAGCATTTT.

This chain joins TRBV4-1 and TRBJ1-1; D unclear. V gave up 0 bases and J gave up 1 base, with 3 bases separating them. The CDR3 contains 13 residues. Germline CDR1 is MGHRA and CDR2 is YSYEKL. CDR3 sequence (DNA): TGCGCCAGCAGCCAAGAAGCGAACACTGAAGCTTTCTTT. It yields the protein CASSQEANTEAFF.

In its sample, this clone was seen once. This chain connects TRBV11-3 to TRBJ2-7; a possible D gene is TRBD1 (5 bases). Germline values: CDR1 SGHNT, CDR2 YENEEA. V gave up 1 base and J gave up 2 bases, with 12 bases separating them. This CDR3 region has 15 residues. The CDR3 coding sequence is TGTGCCAGCAGCTTAGCCCAAGACAGCCCCTACGAGCAGTACTTC. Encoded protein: CASSLAQDSPYEQYF.

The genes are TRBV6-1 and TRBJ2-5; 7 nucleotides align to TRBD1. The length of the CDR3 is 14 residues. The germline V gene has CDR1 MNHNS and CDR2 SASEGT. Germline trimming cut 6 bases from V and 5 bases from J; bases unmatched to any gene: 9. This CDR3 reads CASSLQGRGETQYF. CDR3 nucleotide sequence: TGTGCCAGCAGCTTACAGGGGCGAGGGGAGACCCAGTACTTC.

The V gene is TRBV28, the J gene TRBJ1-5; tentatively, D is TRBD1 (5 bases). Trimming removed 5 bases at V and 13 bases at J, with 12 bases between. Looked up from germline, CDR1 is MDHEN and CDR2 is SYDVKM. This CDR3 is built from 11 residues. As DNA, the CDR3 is TGTGCCAGCAGTCGCCCGGGACTTCAGCATTTT. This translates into CASSRPGLQHF.

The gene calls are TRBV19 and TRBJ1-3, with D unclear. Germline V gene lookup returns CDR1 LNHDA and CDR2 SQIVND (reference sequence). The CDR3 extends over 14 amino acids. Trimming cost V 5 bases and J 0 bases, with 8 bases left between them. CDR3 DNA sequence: TGTGCCAGTAGTTCCGACACCTCTGGAAACACCATATATTTT. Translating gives CASSSDTSGNTIYF.

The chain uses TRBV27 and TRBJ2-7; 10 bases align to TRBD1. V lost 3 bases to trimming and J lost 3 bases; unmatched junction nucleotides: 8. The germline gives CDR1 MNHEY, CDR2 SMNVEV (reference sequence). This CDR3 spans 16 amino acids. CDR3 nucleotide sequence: TGTGCCAGCAGTTTCGGGACAGGGGAGTCCAACTACGAGCAGTACTTC. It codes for CASSFGTGESNYEQYF.

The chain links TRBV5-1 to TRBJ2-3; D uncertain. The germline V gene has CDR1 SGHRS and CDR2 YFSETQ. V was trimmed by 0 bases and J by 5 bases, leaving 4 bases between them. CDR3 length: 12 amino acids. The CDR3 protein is CASSLAVDTQYF. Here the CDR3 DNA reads TGCGCCAGCAGCTTGGCCGTAGATACGCAGTATTTT.

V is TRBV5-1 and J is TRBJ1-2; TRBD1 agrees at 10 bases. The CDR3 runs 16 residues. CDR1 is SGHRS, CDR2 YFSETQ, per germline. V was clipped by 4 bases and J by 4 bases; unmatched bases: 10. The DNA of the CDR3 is TGCGCCAGCAGCCCGAACGACAGGGGGCTTCGCTATGGCTACACCTTC. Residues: CASSPNDRGLRYGYTF.

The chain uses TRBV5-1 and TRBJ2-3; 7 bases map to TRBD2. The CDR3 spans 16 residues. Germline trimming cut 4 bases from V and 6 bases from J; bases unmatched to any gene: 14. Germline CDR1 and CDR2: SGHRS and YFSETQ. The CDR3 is CASSPFGGGSQDTQYF. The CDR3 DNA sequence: TGCGCCAGCAGCCCCTTCGGCGGGGGTTCTCAGGATACGCAGTATTTT.

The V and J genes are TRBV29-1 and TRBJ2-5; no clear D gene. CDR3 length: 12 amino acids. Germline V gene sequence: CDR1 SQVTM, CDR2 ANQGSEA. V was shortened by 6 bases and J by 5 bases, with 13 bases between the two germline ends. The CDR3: CSVPLDSETQYF. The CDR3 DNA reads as TGCAGCGTCCCGTTGGATTCGGAGACCCAGTACTTC.

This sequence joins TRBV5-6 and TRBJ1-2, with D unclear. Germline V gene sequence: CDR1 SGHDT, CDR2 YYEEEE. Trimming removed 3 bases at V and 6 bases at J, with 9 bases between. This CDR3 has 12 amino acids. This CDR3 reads CASSSVLDGYTF. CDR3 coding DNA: TGTGCCAGCAGCTCTGTTCTGGATGGCTACACCTTC.